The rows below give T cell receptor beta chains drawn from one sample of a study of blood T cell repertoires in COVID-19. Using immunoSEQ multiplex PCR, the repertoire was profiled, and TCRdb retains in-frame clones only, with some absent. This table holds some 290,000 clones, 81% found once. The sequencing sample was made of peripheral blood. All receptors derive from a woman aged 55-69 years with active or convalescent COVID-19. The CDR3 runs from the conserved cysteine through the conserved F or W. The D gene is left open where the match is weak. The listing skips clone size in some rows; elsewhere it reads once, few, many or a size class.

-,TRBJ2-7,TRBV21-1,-,TGTGCCAGCGCTGTGCTAGAGCAGTACTTC,CASAVLEQYF
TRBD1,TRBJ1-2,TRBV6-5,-,TGTGCCAGCAGTTACTCGACTGGGACAGGGCAAGGTGGCTACACCTTC,CASSYSTGTGQGGYTF
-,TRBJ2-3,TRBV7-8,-,TGTGCCAGCAGCCCTAGAGGAGACTACAGCACAGATACGCAGTATTTT,CASSPRGDYSTDTQYF
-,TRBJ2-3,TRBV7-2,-,TGTGCCAGCAGCCAGGTCGGTGAGACAGATACGCAGTATTTT,CASSQVGETDTQYF
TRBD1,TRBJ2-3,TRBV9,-,TGTGCCAGCAGCGTACTTCGACAGGGAACAGATACGCAGTATTTT,CASSVLRQGTDTQYF
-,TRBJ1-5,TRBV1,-,TGCACCAGTAGCCAGCGGCGGGGTTCGGATCAGCCCCAGCATTTT,CTSSQRRGSDQPQHF
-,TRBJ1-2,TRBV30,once,TGTGCCTGGAGTCCCCCCGGGGGCTACACCTTC,CAWSPPGGYTF
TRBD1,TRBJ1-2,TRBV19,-,TGTGCCACTAAGGACAGGGGAAACTATGGCTACACCTTC,CATKDRGNYGYTF
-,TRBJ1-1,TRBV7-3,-,TGTGCCAGCAGCAGGGGCGTAAACACTGAAGCTTTCTTT,CASSRGVNTEAFF
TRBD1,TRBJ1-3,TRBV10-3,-,TGTGCCATCAGATTGACAGGGTCTGGAAACACCATATATTTT,CAIRLTGSGNTIYF
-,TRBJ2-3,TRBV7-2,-,TGTGCCAGCAGTTTGGGACTCCTTGATACGCAGTATTTT,CASSLGLLDTQYF
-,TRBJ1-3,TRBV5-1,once,TGCGCCAGCAGCCCCGACGGGGTCTTAAACACCATATATTTT,CASSPDGVLNTIYF
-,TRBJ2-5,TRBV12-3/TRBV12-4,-,TGTGCCAGCGGGGGGTTGGGAGAGACCCAGTACTTC,CASGGLGETQYF
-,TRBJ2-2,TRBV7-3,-,TGTGCCAGCAGCTTATTGGCGGCAGCCGGGGAGCTGTTTTTT,CASSLLAAAGELFF
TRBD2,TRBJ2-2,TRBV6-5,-,TGTGCCAGCAGCTCCGGGACTAGCTACACCGGGGAGCTGTTTTTT,CASSSGTSYTGELFF
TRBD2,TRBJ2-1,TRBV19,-,TGTGCCAGTAGTATGCGGACTAGCGGGGGCACGGATGAGCAGTTCTTC,CASSMRTSGGTDEQFF
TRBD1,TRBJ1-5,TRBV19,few,TGTGCCAGTAGTATAGATCTTTGGACAGGAACGGACAATCAGCCCCAGCATTTT,CASSIDLWTGTDNQPQHF
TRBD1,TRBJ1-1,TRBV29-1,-,TGCAGCGTTGAACCGGGACAGGGAGTGTTGGGAATGAACACTGAAGCTTTCTTT,CSVEPGQGVLGMNTEAFF
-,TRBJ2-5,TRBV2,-,TGTGCCAGCAGTGAACTAGTTGGGGCTCAGGAGACCCAGTACTTC,CASSELVGAQETQYF
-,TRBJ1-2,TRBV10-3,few,TGTGCCATCAGTGATGGCGGGGACTATGGCTACACCTTC,CAISDGGDYGYTF